This entry lists 3 T cell receptor beta chains sequenced from one sample in a study of cytomegalovirus exposure and HLA in healthy donors. The PCR was carried out with 60 Vbeta primers and 13 Jbeta primers. TCRdb's table, derived via immunoSEQ multiplex PCR, lists solely in-frame clones and lacks some. Among 200,000 or so clones listed, around 81% were seen once. Sequenced: PBMCs. The source is a woman aged 18-35 years in good health and CMV-seropositive.

The gene calls are TRBV7-3 and TRBJ2-2; 14 bases align to TRBD2. CDR1 SGHTA and CDR2 FQGTGA come from the germline V gene. J gave up 6 bases and V 5 bases, and 8 bases lay outside the gene matches. CDR3 length equals 17 residues. The CDR3 DNA reads TGTGCCAGCAGCCGAACCCCGACTAGCGGGGGGGCCGGGGAGCTGTTTTTT. Translated: CASSRTPTSGGAGELFF.

In this sample, this clone turned up once. The chain couples TRBV2 to TRBJ2-1; 7 bases map to TRBD2. V dropped 8 bases and J dropped 8; count of bases not matched to a gene: 15. CDR1 is SNHLY and CDR2 is FYNNEI in the germline V gene. This CDR3 has 15 amino acids. The CDR3 protein is CASVYGGDSPYEQFF. DNA for the CDR3: TGTGCCAGCGTCTATGGGGGGGACTCTCCGTATGAGCAGTTCTTC.

The genes are TRBV9 and TRBJ2-1; 11 bases match TRBD2. CDR1 is SGDLS and CDR2 is YYNGEE in the germline V gene. CDR3 length: 14 residues. The V gene end was trimmed by 6 bases and the J gene end by 7 bases; junction bases not matched to a gene: 6. The CDR3 here is CASTGTSGVNEQFF. As DNA, the CDR3 is TGTGCCAGCACGGGGACTAGCGGTGTAAATGAGCAGTTCTTC.